One sample yielded the 25 T cell receptor beta chains listed below, sequenced in a study of cytomegalovirus exposure and HLA in healthy donors. The assay was immunoSEQ multiplex PCR, and TCRdb's table has in-frame clones only and misses some. Of 150,000 to 200,000 clones listed, around 86% are singletons. Sequencing used PBMCs. The receptors come from a man between 18 and 29 years old in good health and CMV-seropositive.

The chain joins TRBV11-2 to TRBJ2-5; D unclear. CDR1 SGHAT and CDR2 FQNNGV come from the germline V gene. V was cut by 5 bases and J by 1 base, with 14 bases left in between. The CDR3 sequence is 15 residues long. The CDR3 here is CASSLIGWPQETQYF. The DNA for the CDR3 is TGTGCCAGCAGCCTTATTGGCTGGCCCCAAGAGACCCAGTACTTC. Using reference TRBV11-2 and TRBJ2-5 for the parts outside the CDR3, the full variable domain is EAGVAQSPRYKIIEKRQSVAFWCNPISGHATLYWYQQILGQGPKLLIQFQNNGVVDDSQLPKDRFSAERLKGVDSTLKIQPAKLEDSAVYLCASSLIGWPQETQYFGPGTRLLVL.

The chain employs TRBV7-2 and TRBJ2-1, with 13 bases lining up with TRBD2. Germline CDR1 is SGHTA and CDR2 is FQGNSA. This CDR3 spans 17 amino acids. V gave up 4 bases and J gave up 2 bases; unmatched junction bases: 5. CDR3 sequence reads: CASSSQLAGGPYNEQFF. CDR3 in DNA: TGTGCCAGCAGCTCACAACTAGCGGGGGGGCCCTACAATGAGCAGTTCTTC.

The chain couples TRBV2 to TRBJ1-1; 10 nucleotides align to TRBD1. Germline CDR1 is SNHLY and CDR2 is FYNNEI. This CDR3 spans 13 amino acids. After removal of 6 bases from V and 11 bases from J, the junction contained 9 bases not matched to a gene. The CDR3 sequence is CASSGDRGILAFF. Here the CDR3 DNA reads TGTGCCAGCAGCGGGGACAGGGGTATTTTGGCTTTCTTT.

The rearrangement links TRBV11-3 to TRBJ2-7; D may be TRBD2 (6 bases). This CDR3 is 15 amino acids long. Trimming stripped 5 bases from V and 5 bases from J, with 19 bases between. Per germline, CDR1 SGHNT and CDR2 YENEEA. This CDR3 reads CASSRIRTIGNEQYF. The CDR3 nucleotides read TGTGCCAGCAGCCGGATACGGACTATCGGGAACGAGCAGTACTTC.

The V call is TRBV7-3, the J call TRBJ2-3; maybe TRBD1 (6 bases). Trimming took 2 bases from V and 0 from J, leaving 12 bases between them. CDR1 and CDR2 (germline): SGHTA, FQGTGA. This CDR3 spans 16 amino acids. CDR3 nucleotides: TGTGCCAGCAGCTTAGGGAATGGGGGCAGCACAGATACGCAGTATTTT. As protein: CASSLGNGGSTDTQYF.

The genes are TRBV19 and TRBJ1-1; 12 bases match TRBD1. V was pared by 6 bases and J by 1 base, with 6 bases of the junction left unmatched. There are 16 residues in the CDR3. From germline, CDR1 is LNHDA and CDR2 SQIVND (reference sequence). CDR3 protein: CASRTGQGAWNTEAFF. Written as DNA, the CDR3 is TGTGCCAGTAGGACGGGACAGGGGGCATGGAACACTGAAGCTTTCTTT.

The CDR3 here is CASSRDRAIGELFF. The DNA of the CDR3 is TGTGCCAGCAGCCGGGACAGGGCAATAGGAGAGCTGTTTTTT. The chain joins TRBV2 to TRBJ2-2; TRBD1 matches at 9 bases. V lost 6 bases to trimming and J lost 11 bases; unmatched junction nucleotides: 10. The CDR3 loop spans 14 amino acids. Looked up from germline, CDR1 is SNHLY and CDR2 is FYNNEI.

The chain carries TRBV6-5 and TRBJ2-1; D possibly corresponds to TRBD2 (6 bases). V gave up 2 bases and J gave up 11 bases, with 13 bases separating them. This CDR3 spans 13 amino acids. Germline V gene lookup returns CDR1 MNHEY and CDR2 SVGAGI. Here the CDR3 DNA reads TGTGCCAGCAGTTACGGACGGGAGTTGAAGCAGTTCTTC. It encodes CASSYGRELKQFF.

The chain couples TRBV4-2 to TRBJ1-1; no reliable D call. The length of the CDR3 is 14 residues. V was trimmed by 1 base and J by 5 bases, leaving 11 bases between them. Germline V gene sequence: CDR1 LGHNA, CDR2 YNFKEQ. The chain's CDR3 is CASSQGREGTEAFF. CDR3 DNA: TGTGCCAGCAGCCAAGGGAGGGAAGGGACTGAAGCTTTCTTT.

The gene calls are TRBV2 and TRBJ2-7; unclear D gene. This CDR3 is built from 12 residues. Trimming pared 6 bases from V and 0 bases from J, leaving 6 bases between. Germline CDR1 is SNHLY and CDR2 is FYNNEI. The CDR3 loop reads CASSLSSYEQYF. In DNA form, the CDR3 reads TGTGCCAGCAGCCTTAGCTCCTACGAGCAGTACTTC.

This sequence joins TRBV12-5 and TRBJ2-7; possible D gene TRBD2, 7 bases. The CDR3 extends over 15 amino acids. The germline V gene has CDR1 LGHNT and CDR2 FRNRAP. Trimming stripped 1 base from V and 6 bases from J, with 16 bases between. The CDR3 sequence is CASGLGRGGGVEQYF. The CDR3, as DNA: TGTGCTAGTGGTTTGGGGCGGGGAGGGGGGGTCGAGCAGTACTTC.

CDR3 in DNA: TGTGCCAGCAGCAAAGAAGGAAGGGACACACCATCCTACGAGCAGTACTTC. Amino acids: CASSKEGRDTPSYEQYF. The chain employs TRBV21-1 and TRBJ2-7; the DNA was not compared with TRBD1, the D call given in the table. TRBV21-1 is assigned pseudogene status. The CDR3 spans 17 residues.

To note about this clone: The junction does not match germline at one end; this may be a read error. The rearrangement uses TRBV5-1 and TRBJ1-2, with 7 bases lining up with TRBD1. The CDR3 runs 15 residues. Germline CDR1 is SGHRS and CDR2 is YFSETQ. This CDR3 reads CASSLGSGQFYGYTF. In DNA form, the CDR3 reads TGCGCCAGCAGTTTGGGGTCGGGACAGTTCTATGGCTACACCTTC.

The rearrangement links TRBV29-1 to TRBJ2-2, with 7 bases that match TRBD1. CDR3 length equals 13 residues. In germline, CDR1 is SQVTM, CDR2 ANQGSEA. J lost 4 bases, V lost 5 bases, and 4 bases had no gene match. The DNA for the CDR3 is TGCAGCGTTCCCGGGACAGTCACCGGGGAGCTGTTTTTT. This sequence encodes CSVPGTVTGELFF.

This clone was detected only once. The V gene is TRBV4-2, the J gene TRBJ2-2; 7 bases fit TRBD1. Trimming cost V 4 bases and J 2 bases; bases outside gene matches: 16. The V gene's germline CDR1 is LGHNA and CDR2 YNFKEQ. This CDR3 spans 19 amino acids. CDR3 sequence reads: CASSPSPDRIAPNTGELFF. CDR3 sequence (DNA): TGTGCCAGCAGCCCTTCCCCGGACAGGATTGCCCCCAACACCGGGGAGCTGTTTTTT.

This clone has only one observation. The chain has TRBV7-9 and TRBJ1-1, with unresolved D. CDR3 length: 12 residues. Germline-derived CDR1 and CDR2 are SEHNR and FQNEAQ (reference sequence). With 1 base removed from V and 7 bases from J, the gap between germline ends came to 7 bases. The CDR3 sequence is CASSLGFGEAFF. CDR3 nucleotides: TGTGCCAGCAGCTTAGGTTTCGGTGAAGCTTTCTTT. Combining the CDR3 with reference TRBV7-9 and TRBJ1-1 gives the whole variable domain DTGVSQNPRHKITKRGQNVTFRCDPISEHNRLYWYRQTLGQGPEFLTYFQNEAQLEKSRLLSDRFSAERPKGSFSTLEIQRTEQGDSAMYLCASSLGFGEAFFGQGTRLTVV.

The CDR3 DNA reads TGTGCCAGTAGATCCGGAGCCGCGGGCTATGGCTACACCTTC. As protein: CASRSGAAGYGYTF. The chain is built from TRBV9 and TRBJ1-2, with D unresolved. Trimming removed 8 bases from V and 4 bases from J, with 18 bases in between. The germline gives CDR1 SGDLS, CDR2 YYNGEE. The CDR3 is 14 amino acids.

The J gene is TRBJ2-1, the V gene TRBV9; D gene ambiguous. Germline V lookup: CDR1 SGDLS, CDR2 YYNGEE. The CDR3 contains 15 residues. Trimming removed 0 bases from V and 2 bases from J, with 9 bases in between. The CDR3 reads CASSVALFAYNEQFF. The CDR3 nucleotides read TGTGCCAGCAGCGTAGCGCTATTCGCCTACAATGAGCAGTTCTTC.

The chain is built from TRBV10-3 and TRBJ1-2; 9 bases are shared with TRBD1. This CDR3 has 15 amino acids. Germline CDR1 ENHRY, CDR2 SYGVKD. Unmatched junction bases numbered 10, after V lost 3 bases and J lost 8 bases. The CDR3 reads CAISESRDRVNGYTF. CDR3 DNA: TGTGCCATCAGTGAATCACGGGACAGGGTTAACGGCTACACCTTC.

The chain has TRBV6-4 and TRBJ2-7; 8 positions agree with TRBD1. V trimming: 2 bases; J trimming: 2 bases; junction bases outside the gene matches: 8. The germline CDR1 and CDR2 sequences are MRHNA and SNTAGT. The CDR3 consists of 16 residues. The CDR3, as DNA: TGTGCCAGCAGTGACGTTATTTGGACAGGGACCTACGAGCAGTACTTC. This codes for CASSDVIWTGTYEQYF.

The V and J genes are TRBV21-1 and TRBJ1-6. TRBV21-1 is reported as a pseudogene. The CDR3 spans 15 residues. This CDR3 reads CASSSRGVNNSPLHF. CDR3 coding DNA: TGTGCCAGCAGCAGCCGCGGGGTTAATAATTCACCCCTCCACTTT.

The V call is TRBV2, the J call TRBJ1-1; 11 bases align to TRBD1. This CDR3 has 15 amino acids. Germline V gives CDR1 SNHLY, CDR2 FYNNEI. The V gene end was trimmed by 6 bases and the J gene end by 2 bases; junction bases not matched to a gene: 5. The CDR3 loop is CASSWDRGANTEAFF. CDR3 sequence (DNA): TGTGCCAGCAGCTGGGACAGGGGGGCAAACACTGAAGCTTTCTTT.

This clone was detected a few times. The chain has TRBV4-2 and TRBJ2-7; 7 bases fit TRBD2. This CDR3 contains 15 residues. V lost 7 bases to trimming and J lost 3 bases; unmatched junction nucleotides: 12. Germline CDR1 reads LGHNA; CDR2 reads YNFKEQ. DNA of the CDR3: TGTGCCAGCACCAAGACGGGGGGTAGCGGCTACGAGCAGTACTTC. This encodes CASTKTGGSGYEQYF.

V gene TRBV13 combines with J gene TRBJ2-3; possibly TRBD2 for D (6 bases). V lost 1 base and J 6 bases, leaving 11 bases between the germline ends. This CDR3 has 14 amino acids. From germline, CDR1 is PRHDT and CDR2 FYEKMQ (reference sequence). This CDR3 is CASSLAGVHDTQYF. The CDR3 DNA sequence: TGTGCCAGCAGCTTAGCGGGAGTCCATGATACGCAGTATTTT.

The rearrangement joins TRBV5-4 to TRBJ1-2; TRBD1 might be the D (5 bases). There are 16 residues in the CDR3. The V and J ends lost 5 bases and 7 bases respectively, with 24 bases between them. The germline V gene encodes CDR1 SGHNT and CDR2 YYREEE (reference sequence). The CDR3 sequence is CASRPPQAPGETGYTF. The CDR3 bases are TGTGCCAGCAGGCCACCGCAGGCCCCGGGGGAGACTGGCTACACCTTC.